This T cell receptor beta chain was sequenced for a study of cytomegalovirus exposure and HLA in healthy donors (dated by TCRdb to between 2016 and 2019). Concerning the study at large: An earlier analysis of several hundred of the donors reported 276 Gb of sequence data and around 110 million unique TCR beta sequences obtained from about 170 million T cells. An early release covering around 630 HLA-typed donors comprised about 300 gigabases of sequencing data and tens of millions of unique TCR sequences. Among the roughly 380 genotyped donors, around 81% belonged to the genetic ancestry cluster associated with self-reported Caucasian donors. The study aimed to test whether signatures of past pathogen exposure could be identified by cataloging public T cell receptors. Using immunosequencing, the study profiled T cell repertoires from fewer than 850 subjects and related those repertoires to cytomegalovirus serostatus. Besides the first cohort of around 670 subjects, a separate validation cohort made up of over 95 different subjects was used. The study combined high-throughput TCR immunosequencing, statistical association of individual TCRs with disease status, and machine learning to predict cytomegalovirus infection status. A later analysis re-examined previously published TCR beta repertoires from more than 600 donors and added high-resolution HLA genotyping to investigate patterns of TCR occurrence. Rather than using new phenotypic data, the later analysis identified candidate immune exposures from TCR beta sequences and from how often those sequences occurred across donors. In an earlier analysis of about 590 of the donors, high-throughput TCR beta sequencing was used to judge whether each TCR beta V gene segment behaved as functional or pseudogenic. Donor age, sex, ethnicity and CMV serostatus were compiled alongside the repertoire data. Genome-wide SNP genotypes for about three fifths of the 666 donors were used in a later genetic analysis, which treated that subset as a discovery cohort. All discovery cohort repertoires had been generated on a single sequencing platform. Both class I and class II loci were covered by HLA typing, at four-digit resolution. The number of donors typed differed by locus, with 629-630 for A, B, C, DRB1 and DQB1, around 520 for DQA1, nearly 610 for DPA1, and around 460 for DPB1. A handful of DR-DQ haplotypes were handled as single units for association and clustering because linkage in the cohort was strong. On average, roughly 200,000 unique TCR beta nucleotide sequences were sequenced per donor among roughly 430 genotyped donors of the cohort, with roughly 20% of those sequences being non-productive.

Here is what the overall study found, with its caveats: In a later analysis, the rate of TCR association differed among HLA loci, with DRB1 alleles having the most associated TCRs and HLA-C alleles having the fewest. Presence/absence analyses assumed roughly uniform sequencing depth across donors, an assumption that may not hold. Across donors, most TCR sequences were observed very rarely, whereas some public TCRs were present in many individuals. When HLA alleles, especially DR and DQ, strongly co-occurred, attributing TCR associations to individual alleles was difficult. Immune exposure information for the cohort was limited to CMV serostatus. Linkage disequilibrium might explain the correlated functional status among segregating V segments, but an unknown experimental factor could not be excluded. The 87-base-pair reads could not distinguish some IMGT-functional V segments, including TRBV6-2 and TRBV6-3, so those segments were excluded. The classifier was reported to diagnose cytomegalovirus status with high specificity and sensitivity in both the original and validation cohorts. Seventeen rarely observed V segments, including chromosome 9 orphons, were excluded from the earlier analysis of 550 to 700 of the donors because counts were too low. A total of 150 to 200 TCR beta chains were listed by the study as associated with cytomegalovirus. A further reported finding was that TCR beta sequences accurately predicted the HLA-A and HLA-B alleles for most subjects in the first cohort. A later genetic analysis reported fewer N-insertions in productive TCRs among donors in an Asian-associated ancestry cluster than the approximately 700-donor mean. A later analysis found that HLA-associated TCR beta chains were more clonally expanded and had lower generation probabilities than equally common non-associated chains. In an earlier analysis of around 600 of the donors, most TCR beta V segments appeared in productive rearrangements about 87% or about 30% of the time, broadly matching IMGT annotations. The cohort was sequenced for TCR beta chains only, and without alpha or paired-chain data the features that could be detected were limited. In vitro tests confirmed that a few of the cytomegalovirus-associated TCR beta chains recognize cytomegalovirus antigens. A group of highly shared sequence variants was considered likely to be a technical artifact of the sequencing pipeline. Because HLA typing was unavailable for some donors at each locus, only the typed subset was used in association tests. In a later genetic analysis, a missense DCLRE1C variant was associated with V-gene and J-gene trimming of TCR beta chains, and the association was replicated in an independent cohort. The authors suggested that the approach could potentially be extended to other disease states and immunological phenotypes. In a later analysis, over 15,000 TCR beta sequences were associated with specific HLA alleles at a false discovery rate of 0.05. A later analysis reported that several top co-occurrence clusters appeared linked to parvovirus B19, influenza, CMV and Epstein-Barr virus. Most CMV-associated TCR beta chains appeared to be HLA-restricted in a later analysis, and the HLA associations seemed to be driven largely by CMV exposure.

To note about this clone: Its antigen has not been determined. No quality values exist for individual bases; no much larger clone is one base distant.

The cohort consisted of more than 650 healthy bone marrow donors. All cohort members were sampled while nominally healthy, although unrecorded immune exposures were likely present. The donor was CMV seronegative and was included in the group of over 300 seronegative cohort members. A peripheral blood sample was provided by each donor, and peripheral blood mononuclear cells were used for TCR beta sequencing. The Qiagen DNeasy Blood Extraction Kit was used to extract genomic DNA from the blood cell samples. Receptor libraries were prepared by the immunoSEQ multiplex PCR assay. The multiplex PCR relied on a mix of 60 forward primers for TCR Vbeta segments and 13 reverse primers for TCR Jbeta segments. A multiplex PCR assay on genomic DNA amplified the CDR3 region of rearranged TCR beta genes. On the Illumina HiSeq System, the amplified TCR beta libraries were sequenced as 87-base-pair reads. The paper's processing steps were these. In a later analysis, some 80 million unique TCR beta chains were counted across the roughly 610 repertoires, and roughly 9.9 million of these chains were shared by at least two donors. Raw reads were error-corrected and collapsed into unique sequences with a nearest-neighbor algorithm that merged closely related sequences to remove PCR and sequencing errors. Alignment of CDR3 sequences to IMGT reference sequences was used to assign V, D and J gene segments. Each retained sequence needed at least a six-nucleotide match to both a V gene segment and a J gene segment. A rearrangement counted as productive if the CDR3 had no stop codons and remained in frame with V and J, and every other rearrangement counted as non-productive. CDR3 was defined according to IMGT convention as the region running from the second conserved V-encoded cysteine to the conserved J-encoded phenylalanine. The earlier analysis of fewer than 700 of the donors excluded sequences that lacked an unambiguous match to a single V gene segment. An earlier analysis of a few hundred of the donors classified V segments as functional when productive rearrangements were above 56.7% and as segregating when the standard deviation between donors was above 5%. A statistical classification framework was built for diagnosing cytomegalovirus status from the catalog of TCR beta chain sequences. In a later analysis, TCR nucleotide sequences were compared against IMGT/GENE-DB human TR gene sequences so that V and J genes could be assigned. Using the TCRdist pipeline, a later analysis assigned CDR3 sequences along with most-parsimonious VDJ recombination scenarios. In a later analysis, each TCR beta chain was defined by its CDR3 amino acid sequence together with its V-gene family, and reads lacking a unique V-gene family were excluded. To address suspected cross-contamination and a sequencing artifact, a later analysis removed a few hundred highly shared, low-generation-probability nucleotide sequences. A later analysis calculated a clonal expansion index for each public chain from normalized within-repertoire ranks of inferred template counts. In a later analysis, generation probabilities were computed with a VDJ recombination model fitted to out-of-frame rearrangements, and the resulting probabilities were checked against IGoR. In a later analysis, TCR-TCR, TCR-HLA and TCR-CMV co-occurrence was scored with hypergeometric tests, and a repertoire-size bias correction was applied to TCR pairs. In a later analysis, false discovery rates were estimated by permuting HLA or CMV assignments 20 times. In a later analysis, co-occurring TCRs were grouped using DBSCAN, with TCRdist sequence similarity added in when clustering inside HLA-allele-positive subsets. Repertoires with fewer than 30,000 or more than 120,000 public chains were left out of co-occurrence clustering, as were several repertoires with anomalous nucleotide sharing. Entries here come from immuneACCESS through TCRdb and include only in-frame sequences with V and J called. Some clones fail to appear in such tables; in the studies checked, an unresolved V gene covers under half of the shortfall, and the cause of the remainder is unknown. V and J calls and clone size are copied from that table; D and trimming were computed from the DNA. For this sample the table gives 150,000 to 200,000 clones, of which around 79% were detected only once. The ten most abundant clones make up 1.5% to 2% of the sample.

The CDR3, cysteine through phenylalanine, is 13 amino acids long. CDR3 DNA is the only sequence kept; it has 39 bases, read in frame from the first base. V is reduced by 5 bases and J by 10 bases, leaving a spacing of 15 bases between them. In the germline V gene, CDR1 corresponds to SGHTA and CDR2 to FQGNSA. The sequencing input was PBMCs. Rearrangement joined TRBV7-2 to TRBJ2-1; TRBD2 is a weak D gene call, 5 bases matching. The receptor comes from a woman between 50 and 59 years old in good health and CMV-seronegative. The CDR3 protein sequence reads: CASSLRPWEEQFF. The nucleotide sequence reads TGTGCCAGCAGCCTGCGTCCCTGGGAGGAGCAGTTCTTC.